This T cell receptor (beta chain) was captured by sequencing in a study of T cell changes during pregnancy in multiple sclerosis. The CDR3 consists of 15 residues. V dropped 6 bases and J dropped 7; count of bases not matched to a gene: 9. Germline lookup yields CDR1 LNHDA and CDR2 SQIVND (reference sequence). The data were produced by immunoSEQ multiplex PCR, yet TCRdb's version contains in-frame clones alone and is incomplete. In the table there are over 70,000 clones, around 94% of which are singletons. The chain is built from TRBV19 and TRBJ1-4; the match to TRBD1 covers 9 bases. This material consisted of peripheral blood, taken in the third trimester of pregnancy. The receptor was isolated from a female donor in good health, enrolled as a control in a pregnancy study. The CDR3: CASSFSGTGSEKLFF. The CDR3 DNA follows: TGTGCCAGTAGCTTCTCAGGGACAGGGAGTGAAAAACTGTTTTTT.